The rows below give T cell receptor beta chains drawn from one sample of a study of STAT3 mutations in large granular lymphocyte leukemia. Data came from immunoSEQ multiplex PCR; TCRdb stores just in-frame clones and leaves some out. The sample has roughly 25,000 clones, approximately 94% seen once. Source material: peripheral blood mononuclear cells. The origin of the receptors is a man aged 40-49 years with T-cell large granular lymphocyte leukemia. Some clones in this sample may be carry-over from other donors' samples. The CDR3 runs from the conserved cysteine through the conserved F or W. A D gene is named only where the DNA matches it firmly. Size is stated for part of the rows, as once, few or many counts, or as a class when the clone is expanded.

size,J,D,V,CDR3,DNA
NA,TRBJ2-3,NA,TRBV4-3,CASSAYISSTDTQYF,TGCGCCAGCAGCGCTTATATTTCTAGCACAGATACGCAGTATTTT
NA,TRBJ1-1,NA,TRBV5-1,CASSLAPGLLNTEAFF,TGCGCCAGCAGCTTGGCCCCAGGACTATTGAACACTGAAGCTTTCTTT
NA,TRBJ2-5,NA,TRBV20-1,CSALQETQYF,TGCAGTGCTTTACAAGAGACCCAGTACTTC
NA,TRBJ1-1,NA,TRBV19,CASSRGGLGTEAFF,TGTGCCAGTAGTCGGGGGGGGTTAGGCACTGAAGCTTTCTTT
NA,TRBJ2-3,NA,TRBV7-9,CASSFPLSRGTDTQYF,TGTGCCAGCAGCTTCCCCCTCAGTCGCGGCACAGATACGCAGTATTTT
NA,TRBJ1-1,NA,TRBV28,CASSLRETEAFF,TGTGCCAGCAGCCTGAGGGAGACTGAAGCTTTCTTT
once,TRBJ2-7,NA,TRBV4-2,CASSQGFEQYF,TGTGCCAGCAGCCAGGGGTTCGAGCAGTACTTC
NA,TRBJ1-2,NA,TRBV5-1,CASSLAPEGNGYTF,TGCGCCAGCAGCTTGGCCCCCGAGGGGAACGGCTACACCTTC
NA,TRBJ2-2,NA,TRBV5-1,CASSYRGEGTGELFF,TGCGCCAGCAGTTATCGTGGGGAAGGCACCGGGGAGCTGTTTTTT
NA,TRBJ2-3,NA,TRBV7-2,CASSFLLGMGHDTQYF,TGTGCCAGCAGCTTCTTACTAGGTATGGGTCATGATACGCAGTATTTT
NA,TRBJ2-3,TRBD2,TRBV14,CASQGLAGTDTQYF,TGTGCCAGCCAGGGACTAGCGGGGACAGATACGCAGTATTTT
NA,TRBJ1-5,TRBD1,TRBV7-2,CASSLYRGQGQPQHF,TGTGCCAGCAGCTTATACAGGGGGCAGGGTCAGCCCCAGCATTTT
once,TRBJ2-1,NA,TRBV18,CASSPAAAGTWPYNEQFF,TGTGCCAGCTCACCGGCAGCGGCCGGGACATGGCCCTACAATGAGCAGTTCTTC
once,TRBJ1-4,TRBD1,TRBV4-2,CASSQWGQTRPSTNEKLFF,TGTGCCAGCAGCCAATGGGGACAGACCCGGCCTTCAACTAATGAAAAACTGTTTTTT
NA,TRBJ1-2,NA,TRBV6-6,CASSYLGMGDYGYTF,TGTGCCAGCAGTTACTTGGGGATGGGAGACTATGGCTACACCTTC
NA,TRBJ2-7,TRBD1,TRBV27,CASSGVGDSSYEQYF,TGTGCCAGCAGTGGGGTAGGGGACAGCTCCTACGAGCAGTACTTC
NA,TRBJ1-3,TRBD1,TRBV18,CASSPTGNLGNTIYF,TGTGCCAGCTCACCGACAGGGAATTTGGGAAACACCATATATTTT
NA,TRBJ1-5,TRBD1,TRBV5-1,CASSPEGAGNQPQHF,TGCGCCAGCAGCCCGGAGGGGGCTGGCAATCAGCCCCAGCATTTT
NA,TRBJ2-7,TRBD1,TRBV30,CAWDTGAEQYF,TGTGCCTGGGACACAGGGGCCGAGCAGTACTTC
NA,TRBJ1-1,NA,TRBV7-9,CASSLVDTEAFF,TGTGCCAGCAGCTTAGTGGACACTGAAGCTTTCTTT
once,TRBJ1-5,NA,TRBV10-3,CAISEGGRNQPQHF,TGTGCCATCAGTGAAGGGGGTCGCAATCAGCCCCAGCATTTT
NA,TRBJ1-5,NA,TRBV7-3,CASSLWAGDSTQHF,TGTGCCAGCAGCTTATGGGCAGGAGATTCGACCCAGCATTTT
NA,TRBJ2-7,NA,TRBV7-9,CASSPTGTHYEQYF,TGTGCCAGCAGCCCTACCGGGACCCACTACGAGCAGTACTTC
once,TRBJ1-2,NA,TRBV7-9,CASSPRSGGNYGYTF,TGTGCCAGCAGCCCCCGGTCCGGTGGGAACTATGGCTACACCTTC
once,TRBJ2-7,TRBD2,TRBV29-1,CSVEAASGLAYEQYF,TGCAGCGTTGAAGCGGCTAGCGGGTTGGCCTACGAGCAGTACTTC
NA,TRBJ1-2,NA,TRBV29-1,CSVEDLRHDNYGYTF,TGCAGCGTTGAAGATCTGAGACATGATAACTATGGCTACACCTTC
once,TRBJ1-4,NA,TRBV5-1,CASSTGTKDRLEKLFF,TGCGCCAGCAGCACGGGTACTAAGGACAGATTGGAAAAACTGTTTTTT
NA,TRBJ1-6,NA,TRBV6-5,CASSYLRGGGNSPLHF,TGTGCCAGCAGTTACCTCCGCGGGGGCGGTAATTCACCCCTCCACTTT
NA,TRBJ1-2,NA,TRBV19,CASGEVSGALGSGYTF,TGTGCCAGCGGCGAGGTGTCAGGGGCCCTCGGGAGTGGCTACACCTTC
NA,TRBJ1-1,NA,TRBV27,CASSLSEGTEAFF,TGTGCCAGCAGTTTAAGCGAAGGCACTGAAGCTTTCTTT
NA,TRBJ2-6,TRBD1,TRBV4-3,CASSQRTGVDSGANVLTF,TGCGCCAGCAGCCAACGGACAGGGGTTGACTCTGGGGCCAACGTCCTGACTTTC
NA,TRBJ2-7,NA,TRBV19,CASSIGPWDEQYF,TGTGCCAGTAGTATAGGCCCCTGGGACGAGCAGTACTTC
NA,TRBJ2-3,TRBD2,TRBV30,CAWRAGGLRDTQYF,TGTGCCTGGAGAGCGGGGGGGCTCAGAGATACGCAGTATTTT
NA,TRBJ2-2,TRBD2,TRBV5-4,CASSRWGGANTGELFF,TGTGCCAGCAGCCGGTGGGGGGGTGCGAACACCGGGGAGCTGTTTTTT